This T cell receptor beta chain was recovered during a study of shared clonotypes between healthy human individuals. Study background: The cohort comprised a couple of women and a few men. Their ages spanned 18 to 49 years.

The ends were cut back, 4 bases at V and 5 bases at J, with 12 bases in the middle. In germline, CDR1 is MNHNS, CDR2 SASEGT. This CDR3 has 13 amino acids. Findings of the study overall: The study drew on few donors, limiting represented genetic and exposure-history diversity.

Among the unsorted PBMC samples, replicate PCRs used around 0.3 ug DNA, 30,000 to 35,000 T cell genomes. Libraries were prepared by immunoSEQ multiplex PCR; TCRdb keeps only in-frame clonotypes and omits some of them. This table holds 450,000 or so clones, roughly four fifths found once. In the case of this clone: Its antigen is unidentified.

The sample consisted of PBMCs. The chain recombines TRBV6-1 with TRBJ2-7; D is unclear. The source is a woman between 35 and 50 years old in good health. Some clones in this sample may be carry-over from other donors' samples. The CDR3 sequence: CASSARSSNEQYF. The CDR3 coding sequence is TGTGCCAGCAGTGCCCGAAGTAGCAACGAGCAGTACTTC.